The clone carrying this TCR beta chain was detected a few times. The CDR3 consists of 14 residues. V gave up 4 bases and J gave up 4 bases, with 15 bases separating them. Germline assignment: CDR1 SGHRS and CDR2 YFSETQ. This entry is derived from a study of blood T cell repertoires in COVID-19. The assay was immunoSEQ multiplex PCR, and TCRdb's table has in-frame clones only and misses some. This table holds under 200,000 clones, approximately 84% found once. Sequencing used PBMCs or T cells enriched from blood (not recorded which). The TCR was taken from a man aged 50-60 years who had recovered from COVID-19. The J gene is TRBJ2-7, the V gene TRBV5-1; D is perhaps TRBD2 (5 bases). The CDR3 sequence is CASSARNSEYEQYF. The CDR3 DNA follows: TGCGCCAGCAGCGCCCGGAATAGCGAATACGAGCAGTACTTC.